A selection of T cell receptor beta chains follows, all from one sample in a study of blood T cell repertoires in COVID-19. Libraries were prepared by immunoSEQ multiplex PCR; TCRdb keeps only in-frame clonotypes and omits some of them. The sample includes about 360,000 clones, nearly 90% of them seen just once. Specimen: PBMCs or T cells enriched from blood (not recorded which). The receptors come from a woman aged 40 to 50 with acute COVID-19. Each CDR3 is given with its conserved first and last residue. The listing skips clone size in some rows; elsewhere it reads once, few, many or a size class.

-	TRBV7-8	CASSFVPLTGGPTEAFF
-	TRBV2	CASAGGAEAFF
-	TRBV7-9	CASSLVGGADTQYF
-	TRBV14	CAPEGGARGTEKLFF
once	TRBV29-1	CSAGTGGTEAFF
-	TRBV19	CASSMGGRVSGNTIYF
-	TRBV2	CASSELLGGAPQHF
-	TRBV2	CASSRDRGRNTEAFF
-	TRBV6-5	CASRKTGGGTEAFF
-	TRBV7-2	CASSSSGNEQFF
-	TRBV7-2	CASSLLAPNTGELFF
once	TRBV9	CASSGGTGGEDGYTF
-	TRBV5-1	CASSPESAEYNEQFF
-	TRBV10-2	CASRPPQRGLYEQYF
-	TRBV6-1	CASSEERGEKLFF
-	TRBV5-6	CASSFPAGWALNTEAFF
-	TRBV30	CAWTGQVGGSPLHF